Sequencing of this T cell receptor (beta chain) was carried out in a study of blood T cell repertoires in COVID-19. Germline loops: CDR1 MNHNY, CDR2 SVGAGI (reference sequence). CDR3 size: 14 residues. V lost 4 bases to trimming and J lost 6 bases; unmatched junction nucleotides: 2. Clones were sequenced by immunoSEQ multiplex PCR, and TCRdb holds only the in-frame ones, with some missing. The sample includes about 70,000 clones, approximately 83% of them seen just once. Sequencing used peripheral blood. This chain connects TRBV6-6 to TRBJ2-1, with 11 bases matching TRBD1. The receptor was isolated from a human donor in a cohort sampled during active COVID-19. The CDR3 DNA follows: TGTGCCAGCAGTTCAGGGACAGGGGGCAATGAGCAGTTCTTC. As protein: CASSSGTGGNEQFF.